A selection of T cell receptor beta chains follows, all from one sample in a study of T-cell memory formation after mild COVID-19. In TCRdb, the 5' RACE reads were re-called with MiXCR into one record per CDR3 protein. The sample records about half a million distinct CDR3 sequences, 15% to 20% being singletons. Sequenced sample: PBMCs or a T cell subset sorted from them (not recorded which). Receptor source: an adult woman who had mild COVID-19 (a few samples of this study predate the infection). Cell type and time point are not known. Each CDR3 is given with its conserved first and last residue. The order of the fields is J gene, V gene, D gene, clone size, CDR3 DNA, CDR3 protein. A D gene is named only where the DNA matches it firmly. Size tells how often a clone was seen (once, few, many) or the class of an expanded clone, and some rows leave it out.

j_call: TRBJ1-2
v_call: TRBV24-1
d_call: TRBD1
clone_size: -
cdr3_nt: TGTGCCACCAGTGACCCACAGGGGCGAGGCTACACCTTC
cdr3_aa: CATSDPQGRGYTF

j_call: TRBJ1-5
v_call: TRBV7-2
d_call: -
clone_size: -
cdr3_nt: TGTGCCAGCAGCTTAGTAGTGGTACGAGGGGAGTTTCAGCCCCAGCATTTT
cdr3_aa: CASSLVVVRGEFQPQHF

j_call: TRBJ2-7
v_call: TRBV10-3
d_call: TRBD1
clone_size: -
cdr3_nt: TGTGCCATCAATGAACAGGGGGCCTACGAGCAGTACTTC
cdr3_aa: CAINEQGAYEQYF

j_call: TRBJ2-1
v_call: TRBV7-9
d_call: -
clone_size: -
cdr3_nt: TGTGCCAGCGGGTTAGCGGTAAACAATGAGCAGTTCTTC
cdr3_aa: CASGLAVNNEQFF

j_call: TRBJ1-5
v_call: TRBV5-1
d_call: -
clone_size: -
cdr3_nt: TGCGCCAGCAGCTTGAATCGAGATCAGCCCCAGCATTTT
cdr3_aa: CASSLNRDQPQHF

j_call: TRBJ2-5
v_call: TRBV11-2
d_call: -
clone_size: many
cdr3_nt: TGTGCCAGCAGCTCTAGCCTGACCCAGTACTTC
cdr3_aa: CASSSSLTQYF

j_call: TRBJ1-1
v_call: TRBV12-3/TRBV12-4
d_call: -
clone_size: few
cdr3_nt: TGTGCCAGCACCATGAGGGGGAACACTGAAGCTTTCTTT
cdr3_aa: CASTMRGNTEAFF

j_call: TRBJ2-7
v_call: TRBV6-5
d_call: TRBD1
clone_size: -
cdr3_nt: TGTGCCAGCAGTTACTCTAGGGACAGGGGGCAGCGGACCTACGAGCAGTACTTC
cdr3_aa: CASSYSRDRGQRTYEQYF

j_call: TRBJ2-1
v_call: TRBV7-9
d_call: -
clone_size: -
cdr3_nt: TGTGCCAGCAGCCAGAATAGCGGTACCTACAATGAGCAGTTCTTC
cdr3_aa: CASSQNSGTYNEQFF

j_call: TRBJ2-1
v_call: TRBV4-1
d_call: -
clone_size: -
cdr3_nt: TGCGCCAGCAGCCTATCTTCCGGGACCCTAAATGAGCAGTTCTTC
cdr3_aa: CASSLSSGTLNEQFF

j_call: TRBJ1-1
v_call: TRBV19
d_call: -
clone_size: -
cdr3_nt: TGTGCCAGTAGTATAGCTACGAACACTGAAGCTTTCTTT
cdr3_aa: CASSIATNTEAFF

j_call: TRBJ2-5
v_call: TRBV20-1
d_call: TRBD1
clone_size: -
cdr3_nt: TGCAGTGCTAGCTCGGGACAGGGGGGTCGGGAGACCCAGTACTTC
cdr3_aa: CSASSGQGGRETQYF

j_call: TRBJ1-2
v_call: TRBV7-9
d_call: -
clone_size: -
cdr3_nt: TGTGCCAGCAGCTTTGTAGGGGATGGCTACACCTTC
cdr3_aa: CASSFVGDGYTF

j_call: TRBJ2-3
v_call: TRBV11-2
d_call: -
clone_size: -
cdr3_nt: TGTGCCAGCAGCTCGGGCCGGGGCCCGGCAGATACGCAGTATTTT
cdr3_aa: CASSSGRGPADTQYF

j_call: TRBJ2-1
v_call: TRBV9
d_call: TRBD2
clone_size: -
cdr3_nt: TGTGCCAGCAGCCAACCGGGACTAGGGAGGGGCAATGAGCAGTTCTTC
cdr3_aa: CASSQPGLGRGNEQFF

j_call: TRBJ2-7
v_call: TRBV4-1
d_call: TRBD1
clone_size: few
cdr3_nt: TGCGCCAGCAGCCAAGGACAGGGGTTGACCTACGAGCAGTACTTC
cdr3_aa: CASSQGQGLTYEQYF

j_call: TRBJ1-1
v_call: TRBV6-5
d_call: -
clone_size: few
cdr3_nt: TGTGCCTGTAGGGGGATTTGGGTGAACACTGAAGCTTTCTTT
cdr3_aa: CACRGIWVNTEAFF

j_call: TRBJ2-3
v_call: TRBV5-1
d_call: TRBD1
clone_size: once
cdr3_nt: TGCGCCAGCAGTGACAGGGGGGCCACAGATACGCAGTATTTT
cdr3_aa: CASSDRGATDTQYF

j_call: TRBJ2-1
v_call: TRBV3-1
d_call: -
clone_size: -
cdr3_nt: TGTGCCAGCAATAGCCACAATGAGCAGTTCTTC
cdr3_aa: CASNSHNEQFF

j_call: TRBJ1-2
v_call: TRBV5-6
d_call: -
clone_size: -
cdr3_nt: TGTGCCAGCAGCTTGCCGGACGGCGCTACTATCCATGGCTACACCTTC
cdr3_aa: CASSLPDGATIHGYTF

j_call: TRBJ2-6
v_call: TRBV24-1
d_call: -
clone_size: -
cdr3_nt: TGTGCCGCCCAGAGCAGGACGGCAAGCTCTGGGGCCAACGTCCTGACTTTC
cdr3_aa: CAAQSRTASSGANVLTF

j_call: TRBJ1-5
v_call: TRBV29-1
d_call: -
clone_size: -
cdr3_nt: TGCAGCGCATCACAGGGTTACCGAGGCAATCAGCCCCAGCATTTT
cdr3_aa: CSASQGYRGNQPQHF

j_call: TRBJ2-1
v_call: TRBV15
d_call: -
clone_size: few
cdr3_nt: TGTGCCACCAGCGGAGGGGACGAATCCGAGTTCTTC
cdr3_aa: CATSGGDESEFF

j_call: TRBJ1-6
v_call: TRBV5-5
d_call: -
clone_size: -
cdr3_nt: TGTGCCAGCAGCCACCCCAATTCACCCCTCCACTTT
cdr3_aa: CASSHPNSPLHF

j_call: TRBJ2-7
v_call: TRBV2
d_call: -
clone_size: -
cdr3_nt: TGTGCCAGCACGGGATGGGGCGAAATGAGTGGGGTCTACGAGCAGTACTTC
cdr3_aa: CASTGWGEMSGVYEQYF

j_call: TRBJ2-3
v_call: TRBV18
d_call: TRBD2
clone_size: -
cdr3_nt: TGTGCCAGCTCACCCGGACTAGCGGGGGGGAACACAGATACGCAGTATTTT
cdr3_aa: CASSPGLAGGNTDTQYF

j_call: TRBJ1-1
v_call: TRBV29-1
d_call: -
clone_size: -
cdr3_nt: TGCAGCTCCCAACTGAACACTGAAGCTTTCTTT
cdr3_aa: CSSQLNTEAFF

j_call: TRBJ1-1
v_call: TRBV10-3
d_call: TRBD1
clone_size: -
cdr3_nt: TGTGCCATCAGTGAGGGAGACAGGGGGCGCCGGACTGAAGCTTTCTTT
cdr3_aa: CAISEGDRGRRTEAFF

j_call: TRBJ2-4
v_call: TRBV6-6
d_call: TRBD2
clone_size: few
cdr3_nt: TGTGCCAGCAGTTACTCGGGACCGGGGGGGAACATTCAGTACTTC
cdr3_aa: CASSYSGPGGNIQYF

j_call: TRBJ1-1
v_call: TRBV7-2
d_call: TRBD1
clone_size: -
cdr3_nt: TGTGCCAGCAGCTTACCCCCGGGACAGGAAGCTTTCTTT
cdr3_aa: CASSLPPGQEAFF

j_call: TRBJ2-1
v_call: TRBV4-2
d_call: -
clone_size: -
cdr3_nt: TGTGCCAGCAGCCAAGATCCCGGGACCCCCTCCTACAATGAGCAGTTCTTC
cdr3_aa: CASSQDPGTPSYNEQFF

j_call: TRBJ2-1
v_call: TRBV7-2
d_call: -
clone_size: few
cdr3_nt: TGTGCCAGCAGCTTATACATGCGAGATGAGCAGTTCTTC
cdr3_aa: CASSLYMRDEQFF

j_call: TRBJ1-2
v_call: TRBV9
d_call: -
clone_size: -
cdr3_nt: TGTGCCAGCAGCGTCAGGGACCTTCCCGGTGGCTACACCTTC
cdr3_aa: CASSVRDLPGGYTF

j_call: TRBJ1-1
v_call: TRBV14
d_call: -
clone_size: -
cdr3_nt: TGTGCCAGCAGCCAAGTGGCACGGATGAACACTGAAGCTTTCTTT
cdr3_aa: CASSQVARMNTEAFF

j_call: TRBJ2-3
v_call: TRBV7-6
d_call: -
clone_size: -
cdr3_nt: TGTGCCAGCAGCTTGACCCCGAATGGGCGGGGGCGCACAGATACGCAGTATTTT
cdr3_aa: CASSLTPNGRGRTDTQYF

j_call: TRBJ2-1
v_call: TRBV6-5
d_call: -
clone_size: -
cdr3_nt: TGTGCCAGCACAACAGGGAACTCCTACAATGAGCAGTTCTTC
cdr3_aa: CASTTGNSYNEQFF

j_call: TRBJ2-2
v_call: TRBV29-1
d_call: -
clone_size: -
cdr3_nt: TGCAGCGTTGGTGGCAGGGGGAACACCGGGGAGCTGTTTTTT
cdr3_aa: CSVGGRGNTGELFF

j_call: TRBJ1-3
v_call: TRBV6-1
d_call: -
clone_size: -
cdr3_nt: TGTGCCAGCAGTCAGGGTGGATTTGGAAACACCATATATTTT
cdr3_aa: CASSQGGFGNTIYF

j_call: TRBJ2-3
v_call: TRBV5-1
d_call: -
clone_size: few
cdr3_nt: TGCGCCAGCAGCTTGGTCAGGACTCTAAGCACAGATACGCAGTATTTT
cdr3_aa: CASSLVRTLSTDTQYF

j_call: TRBJ2-5
v_call: TRBV12-3/TRBV12-4
d_call: -
clone_size: -
cdr3_nt: TGTGCCAGCAGTTTAGGTCTCAGGGGACGTCCAGAGACCCAGTACTTC
cdr3_aa: CASSLGLRGRPETQYF

j_call: TRBJ1-3
v_call: TRBV12-3/TRBV12-4
d_call: -
clone_size: few
cdr3_nt: TGTGCCAGCAGCCCGGGACTGGCCTCTGGAAACACCATATATTTT
cdr3_aa: CASSPGLASGNTIYF

j_call: TRBJ1-1
v_call: TRBV7-2
d_call: -
clone_size: -
cdr3_nt: TGTGCCAGCAGGGCCAGCCGATTAATTGAAGCTTTCTTT
cdr3_aa: CASRASRLIEAFF

j_call: TRBJ2-7
v_call: TRBV12-5
d_call: TRBD1
clone_size: few
cdr3_nt: TGTGCTAGTGGTTTGTTACGTACCGGCAGGGGGCCTTCTGACGAGCAGTACTTC
cdr3_aa: CASGLLRTGRGPSDEQYF

j_call: TRBJ2-5
v_call: TRBV3-1
d_call: -
clone_size: -
cdr3_nt: TGTGCCAGCAGCCAAGATTCACCCTTGTACCAAGAGACCCAGTACTTC
cdr3_aa: CASSQDSPLYQETQYF

j_call: TRBJ2-7
v_call: TRBV7-9
d_call: -
clone_size: -
cdr3_nt: TGTGCCAGCAGCTTCACTCAGGGTGACGAGCAGTACTTC
cdr3_aa: CASSFTQGDEQYF

j_call: TRBJ2-3
v_call: TRBV15
d_call: -
clone_size: -
cdr3_nt: TGTGCCACCAGCAGATATGGAGGGGGGCGCACAGATACGCAGTATTTT
cdr3_aa: CATSRYGGGRTDTQYF

j_call: TRBJ1-3
v_call: TRBV29-1
d_call: -
clone_size: -
cdr3_nt: TGCAGCGCGCTAGACTCTGGAAACACCATATATTTT
cdr3_aa: CSALDSGNTIYF

j_call: TRBJ2-7
v_call: TRBV20-1
d_call: TRBD1
clone_size: few
cdr3_nt: TGCAGTGCTAGAGCTAGGACAGGGAGTATGGACGAGCAGTACTTC
cdr3_aa: CSARARTGSMDEQYF

j_call: TRBJ2-6
v_call: TRBV20-1
d_call: TRBD1
clone_size: few
cdr3_nt: TGCAGTGCTTGGGACAGGATTTCTCTGGGGGCCAACGTCCTGACTTTC
cdr3_aa: CSAWDRISLGANVLTF

j_call: TRBJ2-7
v_call: TRBV11-1
d_call: -
clone_size: many
cdr3_nt: TGTGCCAGCAGCTTACTCCAGGGCTTGGCCTACGAGCAGTACTTC
cdr3_aa: CASSLLQGLAYEQYF

j_call: TRBJ2-1
v_call: TRBV2
d_call: TRBD2
clone_size: -
cdr3_nt: TGTGCCAGCAGAATCCAAGGACTAGGGACCAATGAGCAGTTCTTC
cdr3_aa: CASRIQGLGTNEQFF

j_call: TRBJ1-2
v_call: TRBV12-3/TRBV12-4
d_call: TRBD1
clone_size: -
cdr3_nt: TGTGCCAGCAGTCAGAGGACAGGGCCCATCTATGGCTACACCTTC
cdr3_aa: CASSQRTGPIYGYTF

j_call: TRBJ2-7
v_call: TRBV20-1
d_call: -
clone_size: many
cdr3_nt: TGCAGTGCTGGCTCCGATTCGGGAGCCCCCTACGAGCAGTACTTC
cdr3_aa: CSAGSDSGAPYEQYF